Each of the 20 T cell receptor beta chains below was sequenced from the same sample in a study of blood T cell repertoires in COVID-19. The data were produced by immunoSEQ multiplex PCR, yet TCRdb's version contains in-frame clones alone and is incomplete. This sample has about 78,000 clones, with approximately 86% found just once. The sequencing input was peripheral blood. These receptors all come from a man in his forties or fifties with active or convalescent COVID-19.

The chain combines TRBV10-1 with TRBJ2-3; the match to TRBD2 covers 8 bases. Germline trimming cut 5 bases from V and 7 bases from J; bases unmatched to any gene: 14. The CDR3 has 16 residues. Germline values: CDR1 WNHNN, CDR2 SYGVQD (reference sequence). CDR3 protein: CASSPAGGALENTQYF. CDR3 sequence (DNA): TGCGCCAGCAGTCCCGCGGGGGGTGCCTTGGAGAATACGCAGTATTTT.

The chain employs TRBV3-1 (or the pseudogene TRBV3-2) and TRBJ1-2, with D hard to call. The germline V gene encodes CDR1 LGHDT and CDR2 YNNKEL (reference sequence). This CDR3 comprises 14 residues. Between the trimmed V and J ends, which lost 1 base and 2 bases, there was a span of 8 bases. The CDR3 loop is CASSQVGANYGYTF. CDR3 nucleotide sequence: TGTGCCAGCAGCCAAGTGGGCGCGAACTATGGCTACACCTTC.

This clone was detected only once. The chain joins TRBV11-2 to TRBJ1-6, with a possible D match to TRBD1 (5 bases). Germline V CDR1 and CDR2: SGHAT, FQNNGV. Trimming cost V 1 base and J 8 bases, with 15 bases left between them. CDR3 size: 16 residues. The DNA for the CDR3 is TGTGCCAGCAGCTTAGTCGGCAGGGCAGGGTATTCACCCCTCCACTTT. Protein product: CASSLVGRAGYSPLHF.

The V call is TRBV14, the J call TRBJ2-1, with no clear D. Trimming removed 2 bases from V and 3 bases from J, with 8 bases in between. Looked up from germline, CDR1 is SGHDN and CDR2 is FVKESK. The CDR3 is 14 residues long. This chain's CDR3 is CASSQSGIYNEQFF. CDR3 in DNA: TGTGCCAGCAGCCAATCGGGTATCTACAATGAGCAGTTCTTC.

The chain combines TRBV30 with TRBJ2-3; a weak D match, TRBD2 (6 bases). Germline V gene lookup returns CDR1 GTSNPN and CDR2 SVGIG (reference sequence). V shed 2 bases and J shed 10 bases, with 19 bases lying between them. The CDR3 spans 14 residues. CDR3 amino acids: CAWSQTRSGAAQYF. In DNA, the CDR3 is TGTGCCTGGAGTCAGACTAGAAGTGGGGCGGCGCAGTATTTT.

The rearrangement links TRBV6-6 to TRBJ2-4, with 7 bases that match TRBD1. Losses at the gene ends were 2 bases for V and 5 bases for J; bases not matched to a gene: 9. The germline gives CDR1 MNHNY, CDR2 SVGAGI (reference sequence). There are 16 residues in the CDR3. CDR3 sequence: CASSYRGGAVQNIQYF. The CDR3 bases are TGTGCCAGCAGTTACCGAGGGGGCGCGGTCCAAAACATTCAGTACTTC.

This clone appeared a few times. The chain combines TRBV27 with TRBJ1-6; the D is unclear. The CDR3 length is 12 residues. Germline CDR1 and CDR2: MNHEY and SMNVEV (reference sequence). V dropped 5 bases and J dropped 8 bases, with 7 bases sitting between them. The CDR3 DNA reads TGTGCCAGCAGTGCACACGATTCACCCCTCCACTTT. Amino acid sequence: CASSAHDSPLHF.

V and J are TRBV15 and TRBJ1-5, with a weak D call TRBD1 (6 bases). Trimming cost V 1 base and J 0 bases, with 13 bases left between them. This CDR3 contains 17 residues. Germline assignment: CDR1 LNHNV and CDR2 YYDKDF (reference sequence). The CDR3 is CATSRASTGSSNQPQHF. The CDR3, as DNA: TGTGCCACCAGCAGAGCCTCGACAGGTTCTAGCAATCAGCCCCAGCATTTT.

This clone has just a few counts. V usage is TRBV9 and J usage is TRBJ1-3; D possibly corresponds to TRBD1 (5 bases). This CDR3 is 13 amino acids long. Trimming removed 5 bases at V and 9 bases at J, with 15 bases between. Germline V gene data show CDR1 as SGDLS and CDR2 as YYNGEE. In nucleotides, the CDR3 is TGTGCCAGCAGTCCATCTGGGGGAGGCACCATATATTTT. Amino acids: CASSPSGGGTIYF.

DNA of the CDR3: TGTGCCAGCAGCCTTGACAGGGGCTATGGCTACACCTTC. It codes for CASSLDRGYGYTF. This chain connects TRBV3-1 (or the pseudogene TRBV3-2) to TRBJ1-2; 8 nucleotides agree with TRBD1. After removal of 4 bases from V and 4 bases from J, the junction contained 2 bases not matched to a gene. Germline V CDR1 and CDR2: LGHDT, YNNKEL (reference sequence). CDR3 length equals 13 residues.

The J gene is TRBJ1-2, the V gene TRBV27; weak D call: TRBD1 (5 bases). Trimming removed 5 bases from V and 4 bases from J, with 11 bases in between. CDR3 length: 13 residues. Germline loops: CDR1 MNHEY, CDR2 SMNVEV (reference sequence). CDR3 DNA: TGTGCCAGCAGTCCAACAGGACCCTATGGCTACACCTTC. Protein: CASSPTGPYGYTF.

The table lists this clone with a few counts. The genes are TRBV5-6 and TRBJ2-5, with 9 bases identical to TRBD2. Germline V lookup: CDR1 SGHDT, CDR2 YYEEEE. Trimming took 1 base from V and 8 from J; bases not matched to a gene: 9. This CDR3 comprises 15 residues. CDR3 nucleotides: TGTGCCAGCAGCTTGATTAGCGGGGGTCGCCAAACCCAGTACTTC. Translated: CASSLISGGRQTQYF.

The chain employs TRBV5-1 and TRBJ2-1; TRBD1 matches at 9 bases. Germline CDR1 SGHRS, CDR2 YFSETQ. J was trimmed by 5 bases and V by 1 base; bases with no gene match: 4. The CDR3 runs to 15 residues. The CDR3 DNA is TGCGCCAGCAGCTTGCAACAGGGGGCGGACAATGAGCAGTTCTTC. Its translation: CASSLQQGADNEQFF.

This clone occurred a few times. The chain has TRBV6-4 and TRBJ1-1, with D maybe TRBD1 (5 bases). V gave up 3 bases and J gave up 1 base, with 6 bases separating them. The CDR3 sequence is 13 residues long. The germline CDR1 and CDR2 sequences are MRHNA and SNTAGT. The CDR3 sequence: CASSETGNTEAFF. CDR3 nucleotide sequence: TGTGCCAGCAGTGAAACAGGGAACACTGAAGCTTTCTTT.

The chain employs TRBV6-4 and TRBJ2-1, with 15 bases identical to TRBD2. The germline CDR1 and CDR2 sequences are MRHNA and SNTAGT. V dropped 4 bases and J dropped 6; count of bases not matched to a gene: 1. CDR3 length equals 15 residues. CDR3 sequence reads: CASSGTSGGANEQFF. In DNA, the CDR3 is TGTGCCAGCAGTGGGACTAGCGGGGGGGCCAATGAGCAGTTCTTC.

Regarding this clone: The junction and the germline gene differ at one end; a read error may be behind it. The chain carries TRBV4-3 and TRBJ2-1, with a possible D match to TRBD2 (5 bases). CDR3 length equals 12 residues. Germline V gene data show CDR1 as LGHNA and CDR2 as YSLEER. The CDR3 nucleotides are TGCGCCAGCAGCGAAGACGCAGGACTGCAGTTCTTC. It is translated as CASSEDAGLQFF.

The rearrangement uses TRBV10-3 and TRBJ1-4, with 10 bases lining up with TRBD1. J was trimmed by 2 bases and V by 7 bases; bases with no gene match: 13. The germline V gene has CDR1 ENHRY and CDR2 SYGVKD. The CDR3 loop spans 18 amino acids. CDR3: CAIKAGTGVFTTNEKLFF. CDR3 DNA: TGTGCCATCAAGGCCGGGACAGGGGTTTTTACGACTAATGAAAAACTGTTTTTT.

This clone has a handful of counts. The chain joins TRBV18 to TRBJ1-3; D ambiguous. With 6 bases removed from V and 0 bases from J, the gap between germline ends came to 6 bases. Germline lookup yields CDR1 KGHSH and CDR2 LQKENI. The CDR3 length is 13 residues. CDR3 DNA sequence: TGTGCCAGCTCCCCGGGCTCTGGAAACACCATATATTTT. This codes for CASSPGSGNTIYF.

The chain employs TRBV6-5 and TRBJ2-1; TRBD2 agrees at 7 bases. J lost 9 bases, V lost 4 bases, and 12 bases had no gene match. The germline V gene encodes CDR1 MNHEY and CDR2 SVGAGI. This CDR3 spans 15 amino acids. The CDR3 sequence: CASSSQGLGSVEQFF. CDR3 in DNA: TGTGCCAGCAGTTCACAAGGACTAGGTTCTGTTGAGCAGTTCTTC.

The rearrangement joins TRBV5-1 to TRBJ2-3; 8 nucleotides agree with TRBD1. Germline-derived CDR1 and CDR2 are SGHRS and YFSETQ. The V segment lost 6 bases and the J segment 4 bases; nucleotides outside the gene matches: 10. The CDR3 length is 15 residues. The CDR3 loop is CASTPGTGQSDTQYF. The CDR3, as DNA: TGCGCCAGCACCCCCGGGACAGGTCAATCAGATACGCAGTATTTT.